These 12 T cell receptor beta chains were sequenced from one sample in a study of blood T cells in healthy people across ages (dated by TCRdb to between 2014 and 2017). Library creation used 5' RACE. TCRdb names Illumina HiSeq 2500 as the instrument used. A second PCR of about 6 to 11 cycles was performed with a sample-barcoded 5' primer and a J-beta primer mix. The public reads were run again by TCRdb, first through fastp at Q25 and then through MiXCR, and only productive beta chains were kept. Rows merge per CDR3 protein into single entries with the most common DNA and genes. The sample table holds under 800,000 distinct CDR3 sequences, of which under 25% were seen once. Jointly, the top ten make up roughly 3.6% of the sample. Sequenced sample: blood. These TCRs come from an older man in good health.

This clonotype is a singleton in its sample. The genes are TRBV5-4 and TRBJ2-7, with TRBD2 matching 12 bases. Germline V gives CDR1 SGHNT, CDR2 YYREEE (reference sequence). J lost 0 bases, V lost 4 bases, and 8 bases had no gene match. This CDR3 comprises 17 residues. CDR3 sequence reads: CASSPGLAGSPSYEQYF. The CDR3 DNA reads TGTGCCAGCAGCCCCGGACTAGCGGGATCCCCCTCCTACGAGCAGTACTTC.

The rearrangement joins TRBV25-1 to TRBJ1-3; no reliable D call. Between the trimmed V and J ends, which lost 6 bases and 2 bases, there was a span of 8 bases. The germline gives CDR1 MGHDK, CDR2 SYGVNS. The CDR3 runs 13 residues. The DNA of the CDR3 is TGTGCCAGCAGCCCCATACCTGGAAACACCATATATTTT. Amino acids: CASSPIPGNTIYF.

The chain combines TRBV2 with TRBJ2-5; possibly TRBD2 for D (6 bases). Germline values: CDR1 SNHLY, CDR2 FYNNEI. V was trimmed by 0 bases and J by 5 bases, leaving 10 bases between them. This CDR3 is built from 14 residues. DNA for the CDR3: TGTGCCAGCAGTGAAGCTGGAGGGGTGGAGACCCAGTACTTC. Amino acid sequence: CASSEAGGVETQYF.

The V gene is TRBV7-9, the J gene TRBJ2-1; D tentatively reads TRBD1 or TRBD2 (5 bases each). Germline V gene sequence: CDR1 SEHNR, CDR2 FQNEAQ (reference sequence). V lost 2 bases, J lost 8 bases, and 13 bases lay in between. The CDR3 covers 14 residues. The CDR3 loop reads CASSLWQRGYEQFF. The CDR3 nucleotides are TGTGCCAGCAGCTTATGGCAACGGGGCTATGAGCAGTTCTTC.

CDR3 coding DNA: TGCAGCGTTGAGTCGGGACAGAGCTCCTACAATGAGCAGTTCTTC. As protein: CSVESGQSSYNEQFF. The V gene is TRBV29-1, the J gene TRBJ2-1; 7 nucleotides match TRBD1. CDR1 and CDR2 (germline): SQVTM, ANQGSEA. The CDR3 has 15 amino acids. V gave up 3 bases and J gave up 0 bases; unmatched junction bases: 5.

This clonotype was counted many times. The genes are TRBV2 and TRBJ2-5; perhaps TRBD1 as D (5 bases). The tail of the sequence fits TRBJ2-7 better, so the J call may be wrong. Per germline, CDR1 SNHLY and CDR2 FYNNEI. The CDR3 is made up of 14 amino acids. The CDR3 sequence is CASSGRTLSYEQYF. The CDR3, as DNA: TGTGCCAGCAGTGGGCGGACACTCTCCTACGAGCAGTACTTC.

The V gene is TRBV20-1, the J gene TRBJ2-5; possibly TRBD2 for D (6 bases). Near its end, the DNA agrees better with TRBJ2-7, so the J call may be wrong. Germline-derived CDR1 and CDR2 are DFQATT and SNEGSKA (reference sequence). This CDR3 is 16 amino acids long. CDR3 nucleotide sequence: TGCAGTGCTAGAGGGTCCCCGGGACTGGGCTCCTACGAGCAGTACTTC. This gives the protein CSARGSPGLGSYEQYF.

This clonotype was recorded a few times. V gene TRBV7-2 combines with J gene TRBJ2-6, with D perhaps TRBD2 (5 bases). This CDR3 has 16 amino acids. CDR1 and CDR2 (germline): SGHTA, FQGNSA. V was cut by 5 bases and J by 2 bases, with 13 bases left in between. The CDR3 nucleotides read TGTGCCAGCAGCGGATACGGGGAAACTGGGGCCAACGTCCTGACTTTC. Its translation is CASSGYGETGANVLTF.

This clonotype came up a few times. The gene calls are TRBV25-1 and TRBJ1-2, with D hard to call. The V gene's germline CDR1 is MGHDK and CDR2 SYGVNS. V shed 8 bases and J shed 2 bases, with 6 bases lying between them. The CDR3 covers 11 residues. The CDR3 DNA reads TGTGCCAGCGAAGACAACTATGGCTACACCTTC. Amino acid sequence: CASEDNYGYTF.

This clonotype was observed a few times. The rearrangement uses TRBV20-1 and TRBJ1-2; possible D gene TRBD1, 6 bases. Germline CDR1 and CDR2: DFQATT and SNEGSKA (reference sequence). There are 13 residues in the CDR3. Trimming removed 0 bases from V and 2 bases from J, with 7 bases in between. CDR3 nucleotide sequence: TGCAGTGCTAGAGATCAGGGGAACTATGGCTACACCTTC. Protein product: CSARDQGNYGYTF.

The J gene is TRBJ2-7, the V gene TRBV5-1; 8 bases fit TRBD1. CDR1 SGHRS and CDR2 YFSETQ come from the germline V gene. Trimming cost V 5 bases and J 0 bases; bases outside gene matches: 7. The CDR3 sequence is 15 residues long. CDR3 DNA sequence: TGCGCCAGCAGATTTACAGGGGGGATCTCCTACGAGCAGTACTTC. It yields the protein CASRFTGGISYEQYF.

The CDR3 nucleotides are TGCGCCAGCAGCTTAGGACTACACACAGATACGCAGTATTTT. The encoded protein is CASSLGLHTDTQYF. The rearrangement uses TRBV5-1 and TRBJ2-3; the D gene is possibly TRBD2 (6 bases). Trimming pared 2 bases from V and 2 bases from J, leaving 9 bases between. The CDR3 length is 14 residues. Germline V gene lookup returns CDR1 SGHRS and CDR2 YFSETQ.